Listed here are 10 T cell receptor beta chains from one sample, sequenced in a study of blood T cells in healthy people across ages. The use of a sample-barcoded 5' primer and a J-beta primer mix characterized a second PCR of roughly 7 to 12 cycles. A single record per CDR3 protein comes from TCRdb applying MiXCR to the 5' RACE reads. Among more than 1.4 million distinct CDR3 sequences, 42% were seen once, and the ten largest hold around 8%. What was sequenced was blood. The source of these receptors is a woman between 18 and 30 years old in good health.

The J gene is TRBJ2-7, the V gene TRBV20-1; D not certain. The CDR3 covers 13 residues. CDR1 DFQATT and CDR2 SNEGSKA come from the germline V gene (reference sequence). Trimming stripped 0 bases from V and 3 bases from J, with 9 bases between. This CDR3 reads CSARDTSNYEQYF. Written as DNA, the CDR3 is TGCAGTGCTAGAGATACATCGAACTACGAGCAGTACTTC.

The chain links TRBV28 to TRBJ1-5; the D gene is possibly TRBD1 (6 bases). V dropped 5 bases and J dropped 5 bases, with 16 bases sitting between them. The CDR3 is 15 amino acids. Germline V lookup: CDR1 MDHEN, CDR2 SYDVKM. CDR3 loop: CASSPGWGAYQPQHF. The CDR3 DNA sequence: TGTGCCAGCAGTCCCGGTTGGGGGGCGTATCAGCCCCAGCATTTT.

The V and J genes are TRBV9 and TRBJ2-1; D may be TRBD1 (5 bases). The CDR3 spans 15 residues. V was pared by 0 bases and J by 4 bases, with 11 bases between. Germline V gives CDR1 SGDLS, CDR2 YYNGEE. The chain's CDR3 is CASSVEGAAYNEQFF. The DNA of the CDR3 is TGTGCCAGCAGCGTAGAAGGGGCAGCTTACAATGAGCAGTTCTTC.

V is TRBV12-3 or TRBV12-4 and J is TRBJ1-1; 8 bases map to TRBD1. The V segment lost 10 bases and the J segment 11 bases; nucleotides outside the gene matches: 12. This CDR3 is built from 12 residues. The CDR3 protein is CATSPGQAVAFF. The DNA for the CDR3 is TGTGCCACCAGCCCGGGACAGGCCGTTGCTTTCTTT.

The rearrangement joins TRBV6-5 to TRBJ2-2; D perhaps matches TRBD1 (6 bases). In germline, CDR1 is MNHEY, CDR2 SVGAGI. V shed 2 bases and J shed 1 base, with 23 bases lying between them. The CDR3 extends over 20 amino acids. This chain's CDR3 is CASSYVWDTRNVKNTGELFF. In DNA, the CDR3 is TGTGCCAGCAGTTACGTCTGGGACACGCGAAACGTCAAGAACACCGGGGAGCTGTTTTTT.

The V call is TRBV3-1, the J call TRBJ1-6; possibly TRBD1 for D (6 bases). Germline V gene lookup returns CDR1 LGHDT and CDR2 YNNKEL (reference sequence). The V end was cut by 4 bases, the J end by 6 bases, with 10 bases between. The CDR3 has 14 residues. CDR3 nucleotide sequence: TGTGCCAGCAGCCTTCAGGGGATTAATTCACCCCTCCACTTT. Protein product: CASSLQGINSPLHF.

This sequence joins TRBV20-1 and TRBJ2-1; D is uncertain. Trimming took 0 bases from V and 4 from J, leaving 7 bases between them. CDR3 size: 13 residues. Germline V gene lookup returns CDR1 DFQATT and CDR2 SNEGSKA (reference sequence). CDR3 in DNA: TGCAGTGCTAGAGATATTAAGTACAATGAGCAGTTCTTC. This encodes CSARDIKYNEQFF.

The V gene is TRBV5-1, the J gene TRBJ2-7, with a tentative D call TRBD1 (5 bases). Trimming cost V 0 bases and J 4 bases, with 14 bases left between them. The CDR3 is made up of 15 amino acids. Germline-derived CDR1 and CDR2 are SGHRS and YFSETQ. CDR3 residues: CASSLAPRVPYEQYF. CDR3 bases: TGCGCCAGCAGCTTGGCCCCCAGGGTACCTTACGAGCAGTACTTC.

The chain is built from TRBV20-1 and TRBJ1-2; perhaps TRBD1 as D (6 bases). The CDR3 sequence is 13 residues long. Germline V gene sequence: CDR1 DFQATT, CDR2 SNEGSKA (reference sequence). Trimming removed 0 bases at V and 4 bases at J, with 9 bases between. The CDR3 reads CSARDPDSYGYTF. The DNA for the CDR3 is TGCAGTGCTAGAGACCCGGACAGCTATGGCTACACCTTC.

This clonotype was seen only once. Being one base from a much bigger clone, this may be a read error. The chain joins TRBV12-3 or TRBV12-4 to TRBJ2-4; 8 nucleotides line up with TRBD1. The CDR3 length is 16 residues. The CDR3 region has the DNA TGTGCCAGCAGTCCCGGGACAGGCCTAGCCAAAAGCATTCAGTACTTC. Translating gives CASSPGTGLAKSIQYF.